This T cell receptor (beta chain) was retrieved from a study of T-cell reconstitution after alpha-beta-depleted transplantation in children. Germline V gives CDR1 SGHVS, CDR2 FNYEAQ. Deletions cut 1 base from V and 4 bases from J, with 13 bases between. The CDR3 is made up of 15 amino acids. Unique molecular identifiers were built into the TCRbeta library. From the PCR reads, TCRdb called clonotypes with MiXCR, one entry per CDR3 protein. The sample holds about 500,000 distinct CDR3 sequences, approximately 32% seen once. This clonotype was counted a few times. The sample here was PBMCs from the stem cell graft donor, taken from the stem cell graft. The chain uses TRBV7-6 and TRBJ2-5, with D perhaps assigned TRBD1 or TRBD2 (6 bases each). This sequence was found in a human donor who donated a stem cell graft to a child with aplastic anemia. The CDR3 DNA follows: TGTGCCAGCAGCTTAGGACGGGGGCTTCGAGAGACCCAGTACTTC. Protein sequence: CASSLGRGLRETQYF.